This T cell receptor (beta chain) appears in the sequencing data of a study of control samples from healthy donors and cancer patients. The assay was immunoSEQ multiplex PCR, and TCRdb's table has in-frame clones only and misses some. The sample gives roughly 76,000 clones, 90% to 95% of which show up once; over 1% is in the top ten. V was pared by 4 bases and J by 0 bases, with 10 bases between. There are 15 residues in the CDR3. Germline CDR1 LGHDT, CDR2 YNNKEL (reference sequence). This clonotype was sampled from a woman aged 40 to 50 with lung cancer. Sequenced sample: PBMCs. The J gene is TRBJ1-5, the V gene TRBV3-1 (or the pseudogene TRBV3-2); maybe TRBD1 (5 bases). The CDR3 DNA sequence: TGTGCCAGCAGCCTCGGGGGGTATAGCAATCAGCCCCAGCATTTT. This sequence encodes CASSLGGYSNQPQHF.